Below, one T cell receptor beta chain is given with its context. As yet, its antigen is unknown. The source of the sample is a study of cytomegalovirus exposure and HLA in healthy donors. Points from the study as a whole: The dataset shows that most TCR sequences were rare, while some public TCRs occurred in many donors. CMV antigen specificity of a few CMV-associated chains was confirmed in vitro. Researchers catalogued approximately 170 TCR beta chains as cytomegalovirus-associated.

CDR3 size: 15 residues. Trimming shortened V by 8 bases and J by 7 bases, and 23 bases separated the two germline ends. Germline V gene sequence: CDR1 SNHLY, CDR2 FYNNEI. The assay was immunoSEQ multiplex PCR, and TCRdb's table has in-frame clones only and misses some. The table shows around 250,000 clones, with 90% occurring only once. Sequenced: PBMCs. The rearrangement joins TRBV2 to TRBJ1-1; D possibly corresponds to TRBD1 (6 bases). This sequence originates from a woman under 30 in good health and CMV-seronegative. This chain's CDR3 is CASVMGAGALNEAFF. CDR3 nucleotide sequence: TGTGCCAGCGTCATGGGGGCAGGGGCCCTAAATGAAGCTTTCTTT.